Shown below are 16 T cell receptor beta chains from a single sample sequenced in a study of beta chain features in type 1 diabetes. Study-wide results and limits: Type 1 diabetes patients had moderately but significantly shorter TCRB CDR3s in all four CD4+ subsets.

Every isolated RNA sample was fully reverse transcribed, so sequencing captured expressed TCRB transcripts. The data were produced by immunoSEQ multiplex PCR, yet TCRdb's version contains in-frame clones alone and is incomplete. This table holds 120,000 or so clones, 17% found once. Their antigens remain unidentified. The sequencing input was central memory CD4+ T cells from blood. Receptors were obtained from a man aged 18 to 29 with type 1 diabetes.

This clone was seen a few times. A clone one base away is much larger, so this may be a read error. The genes are TRBV28 and TRBJ1-1; D gene uncertain. Germline CDR1 is MDHEN and CDR2 is SYDVKM. V was cut by 2 bases and J by 1 base, with 2 bases left in between. This CDR3 contains 12 residues. The CDR3 here is CASSLPNTEAFF. The CDR3 DNA reads as TGTGCCAGCAGTTTACCGAACACTGAAGCTTTCTTT.

The sample holds a few counts of this clone. The V call is TRBV7-2, the J call TRBJ2-5, with D possibly being TRBD2 (6 bases). The V end lost 5 bases, the J end lost 10 bases, and 20 bases lay between the germline ends. The germline gives CDR1 SGHTA, CDR2 FQGNSA. The CDR3 has 14 amino acids. This CDR3 reads CASSPQDYAGIQYF. The DNA of the CDR3 is TGTGCCAGCAGCCCTCAGGACTATGCTGGAATCCAGTACTTC. The whole variable domain, filled in from reference TRBV7-2 and TRBJ2-5, reads GAGVSQSPSNKVTEKGKDVELRCDPISGHTALYWYRQSLGQGLEFLIYFQGNSAPDKSGLPSDRFSAERTGGSVSTLTIQRTQQEDSAVYLCASSPQDYAGIQYFGPGTRLLVL.

This clone showed up many times. V gene TRBV7-2 combines with J gene TRBJ2-3; D not certain. Germline-derived CDR1 and CDR2 are SGHTA and FQGNSA. The CDR3 is 13 residues long. Between the trimmed V and J ends, which lost 3 bases and 0 bases, there was a span of 4 bases. CDR3 coding DNA: TGTGCCAGCAGCTTTTCTAGCACAGATACGCAGTATTTT. Residues: CASSFSSTDTQYF.

The chain is built from TRBV23-1 and TRBJ2-2, with 10 bases identical to TRBD1. TRBV23-1 qualifies as an ORF whose function is uncertain. The trim removed 2 bases at V and 1 base at J, leaving 4 bases unmatched. CDR3 length: 17 amino acids. The CDR3 DNA reads as TGCGCCAGCAGTCAAATCGGACAGGGGGAGAACACCGGGGAGCTGTTTTTT. It is translated as CASSQIGQGENTGELFF.

The table lists this clone with a few counts. This likely comes from a read error, as the CDR3 has no conserved phenylalanine or tryptophan at its end. The limits of the CDR3 on the DNA are not certain, so only TCRdb's listed CDR3 is given. The CDR3 here is CASSRRVV. The gene calls are TRBV5-6 and TRBJ1-2. The CDR3 length equals 8 residues, ends included. Looked up from germline, CDR1 is SGHDT and CDR2 is YYEEEE.

This chain links TRBV7-9 with TRBJ2-3; 8 bases are a match to TRBD1. This CDR3 has 14 residues. With V trimmed by 5 bases and J by 4 bases, 5 bases remained unmatched. In germline, CDR1 is SEHNR, CDR2 FQNEAQ (reference sequence). The CDR3 region is CASSAQGGADTQYF. The CDR3 DNA is TGTGCCAGCAGCGCACAGGGGGGCGCAGATACGCAGTATTTT.

The V call is TRBV7-9, the J call TRBJ2-1; 11 bases are a match to TRBD2. This CDR3 has 17 residues. Germline V lookup: CDR1 SEHNR, CDR2 FQNEAQ (reference sequence). Trimming at V came to 3 bases and at J to 2 bases, leaving 6 bases not matched to a gene. CDR3 coding DNA: TGTGCCAGCAGCTTGGGTGCGGGACTAGCGGCCTACAATGAGCAGTTCTTC. Protein: CASSLGAGLAAYNEQFF.

This clone appeared a few times. The chain joins TRBV11-1 to TRBJ2-1, with D uncertain. CDR3 length: 16 residues. The V gene's germline CDR1 is SGHAT and CDR2 FQDESV (reference sequence). V was shortened by 7 bases and J by 0 bases, with 16 bases between the two germline ends. The CDR3 protein is CASKNQDGSSYNEQFF. The CDR3 DNA sequence: TGTGCCAGCAAGAACCAGGACGGCAGCTCCTACAATGAGCAGTTCTTC.

There are a few counts of this clone. V and J are TRBV7-9 and TRBJ2-5; the D gene could be TRBD1 or TRBD2 (5 bases each). Trimming removed 11 bases at V and 1 base at J, with 14 bases between. Germline V gives CDR1 SEHNR, CDR2 FQNEAQ (reference sequence). The CDR3 sequence is 13 residues long. DNA for the CDR3: TGTGCCTCCCAACGGGGCAGCCAAGAGACCCAGTACTTC. This translates into CASQRGSQETQYF.

The table lists this clone with many counts. This chain uses TRBV25-1 with TRBJ2-7, with TRBD2 as a possible D gene (5 bases). This CDR3 is 14 amino acids long. V dropped 0 bases and J dropped 2 bases, with 8 bases sitting between them. From germline, CDR1 is MGHDK and CDR2 SYGVNS. This CDR3 reads CASSEYSGTYEQYF. The DNA for the CDR3 is TGTGCCAGCAGTGAATATTCGGGGACCTACGAGCAGTACTTC.

The sample holds a few counts of this clone. This chain links TRBV5-5 with TRBJ2-3, with D unclear. This CDR3 spans 13 amino acids. Looked up from germline, CDR1 is SGHKS and CDR2 is YYEKEE (reference sequence). Trimming left V 6 bases short and J 1 base short, with 9 bases between. The CDR3 bases are TGTGCCAGCACTCTTCGGGGCACAGATACGCAGTATTTT. Its translation: CASTLRGTDTQYF.

Ten or more counts support this clone. The chain carries TRBV7-6 and TRBJ2-1, with D possibly matching TRBD1 (5 bases). The V end was cut by 5 bases, the J end by 10 bases, with 18 bases between. There are 14 residues in the CDR3. Germline CDR1 is SGHVS and CDR2 is FNYEAQ. The CDR3 DNA follows: TGTGCCAGCAGCCCAGGTCCACAGGATACCGAGCAGTTCTTC. Its protein product is CASSPGPQDTEQFF.

The sample holds many counts of this clone. CDR3 coding DNA: TGTGCCTGGAGTACTGGGGGGACAGTAAGAACTGAAGCTTTCTTT. Translated, it gives CAWSTGGTVRTEAFF. The J gene is TRBJ1-1, the V gene TRBV30; 7 positions agree with TRBD1. The germline V gene has CDR1 GTSNPN and CDR2 SVGIG (reference sequence). Germline trimming cut 2 bases from V and 5 bases from J; bases unmatched to any gene: 11. The length of the CDR3 is 15 residues.

This chain joins TRBV11-2 and TRBJ2-3; D not resolved. Trimming took off 3 bases at V and 2 bases at J, with 6 bases between the two ends. The length of the CDR3 is 13 residues. Germline V gives CDR1 SGHAT, CDR2 FQNNGV. The CDR3 region is CASSLGFTDTQYF. The CDR3 DNA reads as TGTGCCAGCAGCTTGGGATTCACAGATACGCAGTATTTT.

The V gene is TRBV15, the J gene TRBJ2-5; D may be TRBD2 (5 bases). V gave up 0 bases and J gave up 5 bases, with 10 bases separating them. Germline CDR1 is LNHNV and CDR2 is YYDKDF (reference sequence). The CDR3 runs 14 residues. CDR3 amino acids: CATSRDRGLETQYF. DNA for the CDR3: TGTGCCACCAGCAGAGATCGGGGTCTGGAGACCCAGTACTTC.

This clone appeared a few times. In the same sample, other DNA sequences code for this CDR3. The V and J genes are TRBV9 and TRBJ1-2, with D hard to call. The CDR3 runs 11 residues. The germline V gene has CDR1 SGDLS and CDR2 YYNGEE. V lost 3 bases, J lost 1 base, and 1 base lay in between. DNA for the CDR3: TGTGCCAGCAGCGATAACTATGGCTACACCTTC. It is translated as CASSDNYGYTF.